The entry that follows covers one T cell receptor (beta chain) sequence. TCRdb keeps only in-frame clones here, not all; method: immunoSEQ multiplex PCR. The sample holds 110,000 to 150,000 clones; over 65% are singletons and the top ten take around 6%. This specimen comes from a study of blood T cell repertoires in COVID-19. Sequencing input: PBMCs or T cells enriched from blood (not recorded which). This receptor was taken from a woman in her fifties or sixties who had recovered from COVID-19.

The CDR3 reads CASSQLWTENTGELFF. In nucleotides, the CDR3 is TGTGCCAGCAGCCAACTTTGGACAGAGAACACCGGGGAGCTGTTTTTT. This chain connects TRBV4-2 to TRBJ2-2, with D possibly matching TRBD1 (6 bases). The CDR3 has 16 residues. Looked up from germline, CDR1 is LGHNA and CDR2 is YNFKEQ. Trimming took off 2 bases at V and 1 base at J, with 11 bases between the two ends.